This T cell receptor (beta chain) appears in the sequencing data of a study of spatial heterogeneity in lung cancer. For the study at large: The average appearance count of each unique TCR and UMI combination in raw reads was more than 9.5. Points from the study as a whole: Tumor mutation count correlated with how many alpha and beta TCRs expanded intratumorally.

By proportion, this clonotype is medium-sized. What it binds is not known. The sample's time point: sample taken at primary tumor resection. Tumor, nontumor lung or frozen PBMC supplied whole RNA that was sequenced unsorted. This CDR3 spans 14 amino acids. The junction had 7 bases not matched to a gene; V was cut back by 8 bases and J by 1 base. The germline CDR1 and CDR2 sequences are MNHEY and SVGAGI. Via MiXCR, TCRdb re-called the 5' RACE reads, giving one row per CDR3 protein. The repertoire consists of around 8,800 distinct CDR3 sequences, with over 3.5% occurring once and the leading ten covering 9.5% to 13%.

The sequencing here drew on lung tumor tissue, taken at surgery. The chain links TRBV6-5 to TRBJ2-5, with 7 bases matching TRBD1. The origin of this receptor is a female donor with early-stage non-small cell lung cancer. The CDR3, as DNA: TGTGCCAGCGGGACCAGGGGGTTCCAAGAGACCCAGTACTTC. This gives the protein CASGTRGFQETQYF.